This TCR beta chain is from a study of CD8 T cells in ankylosing spondylitis. V was clipped by 2 bases and J by 3 bases, with 12 bases between them. Germline lookup yields CDR1 SGHRS and CDR2 YFSETQ. CDR3 length: 14 residues. The study's findings and limits: Within ankylosing spondylitis blood, a TCR beta motif made up of under 10 highly homologous variants appeared to be characteristic. Those disease-linked clones were CD8+; they were also relatively rare in peripheral blood.

This clonotype has at least ten counts. Antigen: not known. Scientists made TCR beta libraries using quantitative 5'-RACE with molecular barcodes. TCRdb called the 5' RACE reads again in MiXCR, with one record for every CDR3 protein. The sample yields roughly 68,000 distinct CDR3 sequences, 6% to 8% seen once. The TCR comes from a male donor with ankylosing spondylitis. The chain links TRBV5-1 to TRBJ2-7; D gene unclear. Sequenced sample: synovial fluid, either unsorted or a sorted T cell fraction (not recorded which). The CDR3 DNA is TGCGCCAGCAGCTTAGAGGCAGGAAACTACGAGCAGTACTTC. Translation: CASSLEAGNYEQYF.